The next 5 T cell receptor beta chains were all read from a single sample in a study of T cells expressing NK-cell markers. TCRdb re-called the 5' RACE reads and gives one entry per CDR3 protein, without DNA. In total, the table holds about 260,000 distinct CDR3 sequences. The sequenced material came from blood T cells: a sorted CD56 or NKG2C T cell subset, CD4+ or CD8+ T cells, or bulk PBMC T cells (not recorded which). These receptors all stem from a woman between 18 and 69 years old in good health.

The V gene is TRBV11-2, the J gene TRBJ2-5; the TRBD1 assignment by TCRdb is unverifiable without DNA. The CDR3 is made up of 15 amino acids. Per germline, CDR1 SGHAT and CDR2 FQNNGV. CDR3 region: CASSLGTGGGETQYF.

J is TRBJ2-5 and V is TRBV28; no DNA is available, so the TRBD2 call from TCRdb remains unchecked. This CDR3 contains 17 residues. Germline CDR1 reads MDHEN; CDR2 reads SYDVKM. CDR3 sequence: CASSLLGREGLEETQYF.

This sequence joins TRBV27 and TRBJ2-1; as DNA is missing, the TRBD1 call by TCRdb cannot be tested. Germline V gene lookup returns CDR1 MNHEY and CDR2 SMNVEV (reference sequence). CDR3 length: 16 amino acids. CDR3 protein: CASSFSWQGHRNEQFF.

The chain combines TRBV11-2 with TRBJ2-7. CDR3 length: 15 amino acids. Per the germline V gene, CDR1 is SGHAT and CDR2 is FQNNGV. CDR3 region: CASSLRLGRTHEQYF. The full variable domain, in which reference TRBV11-2 and TRBJ2-7 provide the parts outside the CDR3, is EAGVAQSPRYKIIEKRQSVAFWCNPISGHATLYWYQQILGQGPKLLIQFQNNGVVDDSQLPKDRFSAERLKGVDSTLKIQPAKLEDSAVYLCASSLRLGRTHEQYFGPGTRLTVT.

The rearrangement uses TRBV27 and TRBJ1-2; the D call from TCRdb, TRBD1, cannot be confirmed without DNA. This CDR3 is 14 amino acids long. Germline CDR1 reads MNHEY; CDR2 reads SMNVEV (reference sequence). The CDR3 sequence: CASRNRASDYGYTF.